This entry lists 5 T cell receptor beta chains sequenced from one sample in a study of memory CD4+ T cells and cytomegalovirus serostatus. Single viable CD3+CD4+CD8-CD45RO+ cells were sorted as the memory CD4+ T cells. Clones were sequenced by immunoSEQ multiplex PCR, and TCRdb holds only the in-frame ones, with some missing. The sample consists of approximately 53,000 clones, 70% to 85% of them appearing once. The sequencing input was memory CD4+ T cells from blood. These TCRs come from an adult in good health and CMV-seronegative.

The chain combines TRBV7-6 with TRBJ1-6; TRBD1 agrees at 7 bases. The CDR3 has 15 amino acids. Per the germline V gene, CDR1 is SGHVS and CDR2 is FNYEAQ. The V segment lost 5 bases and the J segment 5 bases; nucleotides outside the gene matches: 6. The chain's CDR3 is CASSPRTGNNSPLHF. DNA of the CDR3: TGTGCCAGCAGCCCGAGGACAGGCAATAATTCACCCCTCCACTTT.

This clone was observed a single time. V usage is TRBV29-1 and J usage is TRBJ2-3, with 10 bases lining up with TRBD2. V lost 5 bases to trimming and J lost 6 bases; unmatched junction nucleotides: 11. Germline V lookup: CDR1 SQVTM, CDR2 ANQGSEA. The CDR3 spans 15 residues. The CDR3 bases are TGCAGCGTTAAAGGAATAGCGGGGGGCGGGGATACGCAGTATTTT. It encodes CSVKGIAGGGDTQYF.

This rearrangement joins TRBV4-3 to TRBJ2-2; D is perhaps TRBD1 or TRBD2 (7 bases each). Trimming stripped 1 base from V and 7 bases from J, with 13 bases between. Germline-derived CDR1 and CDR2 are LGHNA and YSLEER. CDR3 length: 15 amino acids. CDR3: CASSQGDREGGELFF. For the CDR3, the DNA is TGCGCCAGCAGCCAAGGAGACAGGGAGGGCGGGGAGCTGTTTTTT.

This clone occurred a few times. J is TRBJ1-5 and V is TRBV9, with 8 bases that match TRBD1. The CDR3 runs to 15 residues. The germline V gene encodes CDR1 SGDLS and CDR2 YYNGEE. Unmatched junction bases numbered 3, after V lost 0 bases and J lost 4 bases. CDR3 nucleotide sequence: TGTGCCAGCAGCGTAGGGACAGGGAGTAATCAGCCCCAGCATTTT. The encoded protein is CASSVGTGSNQPQHF.

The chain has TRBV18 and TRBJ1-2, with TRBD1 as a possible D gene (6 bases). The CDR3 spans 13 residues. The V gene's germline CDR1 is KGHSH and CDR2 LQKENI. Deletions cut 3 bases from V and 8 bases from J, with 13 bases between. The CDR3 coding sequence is TGTGCCAGCTCACCGAGTGCAGGGGACGGCTACACCTTC. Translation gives CASSPSAGDGYTF.